This TCR beta chain derives from a study of response to subunit inactivated influenza vaccine. Broader study findings: That few new T cells are recruited by each seasonal influenza vaccination was the authors' suggestion.

The CDR3 contains 14 residues. Trimming shortened V by 1 base and J by 8 bases, and 12 bases separated the two germline ends. This clonotype has a handful of counts. The antigen is undetermined. TCRdb recomputed calls from the RT-PCR reads with MiXCR, one row per CDR3 protein. The sample lists about 300,000 distinct CDR3 sequences; approximately 23% were seen once. The material was PBMCs from blood, obtained about 20 months after vaccination. The source of this sequence is a man between 45 and 75 years old who received an inactivated influenza vaccine. The V and J genes are TRBV12-3 or TRBV12-4 and TRBJ2-1; tentatively, D is TRBD1 (5 bases). The CDR3 nucleotides read TGTGCCAGCAGTTTAGATGGCAGGGATGATGAGCAGTTCTTC. Residues: CASSLDGRDDEQFF.